The T cell receptor (beta chain) under discussion was sequenced for a study of blood T cell repertoires in COVID-19. In the study overall: Nucleic acid was either cDNA or gDNA, and it came from T cells, B-cell-depleted T cells, or PBMCs.

There are 14 residues in the CDR3. The V gene's germline CDR1 is SGHRS and CDR2 YFSETQ. V lost 2 bases and J lost 5, with 13 bases in between. Sequencing was performed with immunoSEQ multiplex PCR; in TCRdb, only in-frame clones are kept and a portion is missing. This repertoire shows 100,000 to 150,000 clones, about 74% found once; its top ten account for about 5.5%. This chain links TRBV5-1 with TRBJ2-5, with TRBD2 as a possible D gene (6 bases). The clonotype originates from an elderly man with COVID-19, enrolled during active disease. Sequencing used peripheral blood. CDR3 bases: TGCGCCAGCAGCTTCGCGGGACCCGCGGAGACCCAGTACTTC. It translates to CASSFAGPAETQYF.